What follows are 27 T cell receptor beta chains derived from one specimen sequenced in a study of T cells in Graves' hyperthyroidism and ophthalmopathy. Amplified TCR beta CDR3 regions derived from RNA transcripts. The primer set for the first-round RT-PCR of the TCR CDR3 was HTBI. Each CDR3 protein gets one entry after TCRdb re-called the multiplex PCR reads with MiXCR. Here the sample spans about 840,000 distinct CDR3 sequences, over 35% being singletons. The sample was blood. The receptors were gathered from a man aged 18 to 29 with Graves' hyperthyroidism.

This clonotype turned up a few times. The chain uses TRBV7-2 and TRBJ1-1; D gene unclear. The CDR3 spans 12 residues. Per germline, CDR1 SGHTA and CDR2 FQGNSA. V lost 0 bases to trimming and J lost 11 bases, with 10 bases between them. DNA for the CDR3: TGTGCCAGCAGCTTAGCGCACGGCGGGGCTTTCTTT. It specifies CASSLAHGGAFF.

The table lists this clonotype with many counts. The chain is built from TRBV6-5 and TRBJ1-5; D remains unclear. Trimming left V 4 bases short and J 5 bases short, with 12 bases between. The length of the CDR3 is 14 residues. Germline assignment: CDR1 MNHEY and CDR2 SVGAGI. DNA of the CDR3: TGTGCCAGCAGTTTTGCGGGAAACCATCAGCCCCAGCATTTT. Amino acids: CASSFAGNHQPQHF.

This clonotype was counted at least ten times. The V call is TRBV10-3, the J call TRBJ1-1; D unresolved. Looked up from germline, CDR1 is ENHRY and CDR2 is SYGVKD. The CDR3 has 15 residues. V lost 0 bases, J lost 1 base, and 9 bases lay in between. The CDR3 loop reads CAISESLGTNTEAFF. The CDR3, as DNA: TGTGCCATCAGTGAGTCGTTGGGCACGAACACTGAAGCTTTCTTT.

This clonotype appeared many times. V is TRBV29-1 and J is TRBJ2-2; D call uncertain. Trimming took 6 bases from V and 3 from J, leaving 17 bases between them. The CDR3 consists of 15 residues. Germline CDR1 is SQVTM and CDR2 is ANQGSEA. CDR3 DNA sequence: TGCAGCGTCCGACATCTAGGTGGCGACACCGGGGAGCTGTTTTTT. Protein product: CSVRHLGGDTGELFF.

The chain has TRBV25-1 and TRBJ1-6; the D is unclear. CDR3 length: 16 residues. V dropped 6 bases and J dropped 0 bases, with 12 bases sitting between them. Looked up from germline, CDR1 is MGHDK and CDR2 is SYGVNS. CDR3 in DNA: TGTGCCAGCAGCCTGGACCGCATCTCCTATAATTCACCCCTCCACTTT. It specifies CASSLDRISYNSPLHF.

Remarks on this clonotype: With a much larger clone just one base away, this may be a read error. V is TRBV19 and J is TRBJ1-5; D gene unclear. CDR3 length: 15 residues. CDR1 is LNHDA, CDR2 SQIVND, per germline (reference sequence). The DNA for the CDR3 is TGTGCCAGTAGCACTCAGGCAGTCGGTAATCAGTCCCAGCATTTT. It yields the protein CASSTQAVGNQSQHF.

Here the CDR3 reads CAIRQGTTGELFF. The CDR3 coding sequence is TGTGCCATTAGACAGGGGACCACCGGGGAGCTGTTTTTT. The V call is TRBV2, the J call TRBJ2-2; 8 bases line up with TRBD1. The CDR3 extends over 13 amino acids. In germline, CDR1 is SNHLY, CDR2 FYNNEI. V shed 10 bases, J shed 4 bases, and the junction held 5 bases outside the gene matches.

The chain joins TRBV5-1 to TRBJ1-4, with D possibly being TRBD1 (6 bases). V was cut by 4 bases and J by 6 bases, with 16 bases left in between. The germline V gene encodes CDR1 SGHRS and CDR2 YFSETQ. The CDR3 spans 15 residues. The CDR3 spells CASSLRGESYEKLFF. The CDR3 nucleotides are TGCGCCAGCAGCCTGAGGGGGGAGAGTTATGAAAAACTGTTTTTT.

The chain combines TRBV2 with TRBJ1-1; weak D call: TRBD1 (5 bases). V lost 6 bases to trimming and J lost 0 bases, with 11 bases between them. Germline CDR1 is SNHLY and CDR2 is FYNNEI. CDR3 length equals 14 residues. The CDR3 loop is CASRTEIMNTEAFF. The CDR3 nucleotides are TGTGCCAGCAGGACAGAGATTATGAACACTGAAGCTTTCTTT.

This clonotype was detected ten times or more. This chain links TRBV24-1 with TRBJ2-2; 9 bases are a match to TRBD1. CDR3 length equals 16 residues. V lost 4 bases and J lost 6; bases outside the gene matches: 8. Germline assignment: CDR1 KGHDR and CDR2 SFDVKD. CDR3 sequence (DNA): TGTGCCACCAGTGACCCTCGGGACAGGGCGGCCGGGGAGCTGTTTTTT. As protein: CATSDPRDRAAGELFF.

Details on this clonotype: One junction end does not reproduce the germline sequence, and a read error may be involved. The rearrangement links TRBV7-8 to TRBJ2-3; TRBD2 agrees at 10 bases. CDR1 and CDR2 from the germline V gene are SGHVS and FQNEAQ. This CDR3 is 15 amino acids long. DNA for the CDR3: TGTGCCAGCAGCCTAGCGGGAGAAGGTGCCGATACGCAGTATTTT. Its translation is CASSLAGEGADTQYF. Complete variable domain (other parts from reference TRBV7-8 and TRBJ2-3): GAGVSQSPRYKVAKRGQDVALRCDPISGHVSLFWYQQALGQGPEFLTYFQNEAQLDKSGLPSDRFFAERPEGSVSTLKIQRTQQEDSAVYLCASSLAGEGADTQYFGPGTRLTVL.

The chain has TRBV7-9 and TRBJ1-5, with 10 bases aligning to TRBD1. This CDR3 is built from 19 residues. From germline, CDR1 is SEHNR and CDR2 FQNEAQ (reference sequence). Germline trimming cut 5 bases from V and 2 bases from J; bases unmatched to any gene: 15. This CDR3 is CASSAVVGQGESGNQPQHF. DNA of the CDR3: TGTGCCAGCAGCGCAGTCGTAGGACAGGGGGAGTCGGGCAATCAGCCCCAGCATTTT.

Notes on this clonotype: This may be a read error, as it is one base from a much larger clone. The rearrangement joins TRBV7-3 to TRBJ2-2, with TRBD1 matching over 7 bases. The length of the CDR3 is 14 residues. Germline lookup yields CDR1 SGHTA and CDR2 FQGTGA. The trim removed 7 bases at V and 3 bases at J, leaving 5 bases unmatched. The CDR3 spells CASNPTGDTGELFF. The CDR3 DNA follows: TGTGCCAGCAACCCTACAGGGGACACCGGGGAGCTGTTTTTT.

Remarks on this clonotype: A much larger clone differs from this one at a single base, so this may be a read error. This chain uses TRBV7-2 with TRBJ2-7, with D unclear. V lost 4 bases to trimming and J lost 2 bases, with 12 bases between them. The CDR3 spans 14 residues. CDR1 SGHTA and CDR2 FQGNSA come from the germline V gene. CDR3 amino acids: CASSSDDGTYEQYF. The CDR3 coding sequence is TGTGCCAGCAGCTCAGACGACGGTACCTACGAGCAGTACTTC.

This chain joins TRBV20-1 and TRBJ1-5; 10 bases match TRBD1. Germline CDR1 DFQATT, CDR2 SNEGSKA (reference sequence). Trimming cost V 2 bases and J 6 bases; bases outside gene matches: 4. There are 14 residues in the CDR3. CDR3 in amino acids: CSARPRTGGQPQHF. The DNA of the CDR3 is TGCAGTGCTAGACCCCGGACAGGGGGTCAGCCCCAGCATTTT.

This clonotype has ten or more counts. The genes are TRBV7-9 and TRBJ1-6; 8 nucleotides line up with TRBD1. V was pared by 5 bases and J by 6 bases, with 9 bases of the junction left unmatched. The CDR3 loop spans 16 amino acids. Germline CDR1 SEHNR, CDR2 FQNEAQ (reference sequence). Here the CDR3 DNA reads TGTGCCAGCAGCCTCTCCCGGGACAGGCTTAATTCACCCCTCCACTTT. Its protein is CASSLSRDRLNSPLHF.

The V gene is TRBV20-1, the J gene TRBJ2-7; D is possibly TRBD1 (5 bases). The CDR3 is made up of 16 amino acids. V shed 0 bases and J shed 4 bases, with 19 bases lying between them. CDR1 and CDR2 (germline): DFQATT, SNEGSKA (reference sequence). The CDR3 region has the DNA TGCAGTGCTAGAGATCTCTCGGCACAGGTAGAGTACGAGCAGTACTTC. The encoded protein is CSARDLSAQVEYEQYF.

The genes are TRBV4-3 and TRBJ2-5; 7 positions agree with TRBD1. This CDR3 comprises 13 residues. The V segment lost 4 bases and the J segment 4 bases; nucleotides outside the gene matches: 3. Germline V gene data show CDR1 as LGHNA and CDR2 as YSLEER. The CDR3 DNA sequence: TGCGCCAGCAGCCGAGGGACAGCAGAGACCCAGTACTTC. Translating gives CASSRGTAETQYF.

This chain uses TRBV10-1 with TRBJ1-1; TRBD1 matches at 7 bases. CDR1 WNHNN and CDR2 SYGVQD come from the germline V gene (reference sequence). With 3 bases clipped from V and 8 bases from J, the junction kept 6 bases outside the gene matches. There are 13 residues in the CDR3. Written as DNA, the CDR3 is TGCGCCAGCAGTGAAGTAAGGGGACAGGAAGCTTTCTTT. It yields the protein CASSEVRGQEAFF.

The chain is built from TRBV20-1 and TRBJ2-7, with TRBD1 identical over 7 bases. CDR3 size: 13 residues. Germline loops: CDR1 DFQATT, CDR2 SNEGSKA (reference sequence). The V segment lost 6 bases and the J segment 2 bases; nucleotides outside the gene matches: 7. The CDR3 DNA sequence: TGCAGTGCCGCCTACAGGGGAACCTACGAGCAGTACTTC. Amino acid sequence: CSAAYRGTYEQYF.

This sequence joins TRBV24-1 and TRBJ1-2, with D possibly being TRBD1 (6 bases). In germline, CDR1 is KGHDR, CDR2 SFDVKD. The CDR3 runs 14 residues. Trimming pared 1 base from V and 6 bases from J, leaving 11 bases between. CDR3 sequence: CATSDFPDSNGYTF. CDR3 nucleotide sequence: TGTGCCACCAGTGATTTCCCGGACAGTAATGGCTACACCTTC.

This clonotype was observed a handful of times. V is TRBV28 and J is TRBJ2-7; no reliable D call. The CDR3 has 11 amino acids. V lost 5 bases to trimming and J lost 5 bases, with 7 bases between them. Germline V gene data show CDR1 as MDHEN and CDR2 as SYDVKM. The CDR3 loop is CASSPRNEQYF. CDR3 sequence (DNA): TGTGCCAGCAGTCCTCGTAACGAGCAGTACTTC. Complete variable domain (other parts from reference TRBV28 and TRBJ2-7): DVKVTQSSRYLVKRTGEKVFLECVQDMDHENMFWYRQDPGLGLRLIYFSYDVKMKEKGDIPEGYSVSREKKERFSLILESASTNQTSMYLCASSPRNEQYFGPGTRLTVT.

This clonotype was counted a few times. The V call is TRBV9, the J call TRBJ2-7; 11 bases agree with TRBD2. This CDR3 comprises 15 residues. V was clipped by 5 bases and J by 5 bases; unmatched bases: 9. CDR1 and CDR2 from the germline V gene are SGDLS and YYNGEE. The CDR3 DNA is TGTGCCAGCAGGGCTATAGCGGGAGGGCCCGACGAGCAGTACTTC. Translated, it gives CASRAIAGGPDEQYF. The full variable domain, completed using reference TRBV9 and TRBJ2-7, is DSGVTQTPKHLITATGQRVTLRCSPRSGDLSVYWYQQSLDQGLQFLIQYYNGEERAKGNILERFSAQQFPDLHSELNLSSLELGDSALYFCASRAIAGGPDEQYFGPGTRLTVT.

The V call is TRBV6-5, the J call TRBJ1-2; a possible D gene is TRBD1 (6 bases). The CDR3 sequence is 14 residues long. V lost 4 bases to trimming and J lost 7 bases, with 16 bases between them. Germline V gene sequence: CDR1 MNHEY, CDR2 SVGAGI. CDR3 DNA sequence: TGTGCCAGCAGTTTATCCACCGGACAGTTTGGCTACACCTTC. Its translation: CASSLSTGQFGYTF.

This clonotype has ten or more counts. The chain recombines TRBV7-2 with TRBJ2-7; D possibly corresponds to TRBD1 (7 bases). V lost 3 bases and J lost 6, with 12 bases in between. This CDR3 spans 13 amino acids. Germline values: CDR1 SGHTA, CDR2 FQGNSA. This chain's CDR3 is CASSLEGAGEQYF. The CDR3 region has the DNA TGTGCCAGCAGCTTGGAGGGGGCGGGCGAGCAGTACTTC.

This clonotype appeared a few times. V gene TRBV5-1 combines with J gene TRBJ2-7; perhaps TRBD1 as D (6 bases). The CDR3 is 17 amino acids. The germline V gene has CDR1 SGHRS and CDR2 YFSETQ. V dropped 4 bases and J dropped 1 base, with 21 bases sitting between them. The CDR3 sequence: CASSAGPTGSKSYEQYF. CDR3 nucleotide sequence: TGCGCCAGCAGCGCAGGTCCAACAGGGTCGAAATCCTACGAGCAGTACTTC.

This clonotype was seen repeatedly, ten times or more. The V call is TRBV19, the J call TRBJ1-1; D is perhaps TRBD1 (6 bases). Trimming shortened V by 5 bases and J by 0 bases, and 13 bases separated the two germline ends. The CDR3 extends over 15 amino acids. Germline V gives CDR1 LNHDA, CDR2 SQIVND (reference sequence). CDR3 residues: CASSSMTGLNTEAFF. DNA of the CDR3: TGTGCCAGTAGTTCAATGACAGGCCTGAACACTGAAGCTTTCTTT.